Listed below are T cell receptor beta chains from one sample, sequenced in a study of shared clonotypes between healthy human individuals. Using immunoSEQ multiplex PCR, the repertoire was profiled, and TCRdb retains in-frame clones only, with some absent. The data contain 100,000 to 120,000 clones, roughly 70% of them singletons. The sequencing input was memory CD8+ T cells sorted from blood. The receptors shown here come from a woman in her 30s in good health. The CDR3 runs from the conserved cysteine through the conserved F or W.

V	J	CDR3
TRBV28	TRBJ1-2	CASGPRSFEANYGYTF
TRBV15	TRBJ2-4	CATSSPPHGENIQYF
TRBV6-6	TRBJ1-1	CASSYSGNMNTEAFF
TRBV25-1	TRBJ2-2	CASSTLGEELFF
TRBV5-1	TRBJ2-7	CASSLWYTYEQYF
TRBV27	TRBJ2-3	CASSLGGLAGSLSTDTQYF
TRBV29-1	TRBJ2-1	CSVEGRREQFF
TRBV5-6	TRBJ2-5	CASGGTAEETQYF
TRBV11-2	TRBJ2-2	CASSPGQGARKLFF
TRBV7-9	TRBJ2-6	CASSLGPGANVLTF
TRBV6-1	TRBJ2-7	CASSDQPSRNRDEQYF
TRBV4-1	TRBJ2-7	CASSQEGDWTYEQYF
TRBV6-5	TRBJ1-2	CAISASGLVNYGYTF
TRBV19	TRBJ2-7	CASMGQGYEQYF
TRBV6-4	TRBJ2-2	CASSNGTGYTGELFF
TRBV27	TRBJ2-3	CASSLFGTDTQYF
TRBV10-3	TRBJ1-1	CAISVDRESTEAFF
TRBV10-3	TRBJ2-3	CAISETSGRAVDTQYF
TRBV9	TRBJ1-5	CASSMGNQPQHF
TRBV28	TRBJ2-7	CASVGIRRDSYYEQYF
TRBV13	TRBJ1-4	CASSFGGSPTEKLFF
TRBV28	TRBJ2-7	CASSSRVLNYEQYF
TRBV6-1	TRBJ2-7	CASSDGQGGSDEQYF
TRBV2	TRBJ1-3	CASSEDGGWRGNTIYF
TRBV27	TRBJ2-7	CASMPRDSSYEQYF
TRBV7-7	TRBJ2-1	CASSNEGRYNEQFF
TRBV19	TRBJ2-2	CASSLRTSLNTGELFF
TRBV28	TRBJ2-6	CASSSSPLSGANVLTF
TRBV5-6	TRBJ2-1	CASSGLNSNEQFF
TRBV7-9	TRBJ2-1	CASETEAGSSYNEQFF
TRBV11-3	TRBJ1-1	CASSSLLSRNTEAFF
TRBV30	TRBJ2-1	CAWSIGLDYNEQFF
TRBV10-1	TRBJ2-3	CASRTGRSDTQYF
TRBV6-6	TRBJ2-7	CASSRVPVGDYEQYF
TRBV28	TRBJ2-7	CATQTGTSYEQYF
TRBV10-2	TRBJ1-1	CASSLGTGGEAFF
TRBV6-1	TRBJ2-1	CASRSSVDYNNEQFF
TRBV9	TRBJ2-3	CASSVAGTTDTQYF
TRBV14	TRBJ1-2	CASSQDLGTGYGYTF
TRBV7-9	TRBJ1-1	CASSLQGMGDTEAFF
TRBV28	TRBJ2-7	CASSQEAYEQYF
TRBV27	TRBJ1-1	CASGVGAGTEAFF
TRBV14	TRBJ2-7	CASSQGTSVDEQYF
TRBV9	TRBJ2-2	CASSVVQRGGELFF
TRBV1	TRBJ2-3	CTSSQDGWDSLPDTQYF
TRBV6-1	TRBJ1-2	CASSELIRGGYGYTF
TRBV29-1	TRBJ2-5	CSVSSGNQETQYF
TRBV6-4	TRBJ2-3	CASSRLAGADTQYF
TRBV30	TRBJ2-2	CAWSDNTQDTGELFF
TRBV5-6	TRBJ2-7	CASSLVHTSGEQYF
TRBV9	TRBJ2-1	CASSVGAGAYNEQFF
TRBV29-1	TRBJ2-2	CSVENSGATGELFF
TRBV6-5	TRBJ2-7	CASSLQGIGYEQYF
TRBV28	TRBJ1-2	CASSLSLGGGYTF
TRBV10-1	TRBJ2-1	CASSEGLAPLSEQFF
TRBV6-1	TRBJ2-3	CASSEHFTIVSGTATDTQYF
TRBV6-1	TRBJ2-7	CARGGQGDEQYF
TRBV2	TRBJ1-2	CASSPGQGGYGYTF
TRBV29-1	TRBJ2-4	CSAADRNIQYF